This T cell receptor (beta chain) originates from a study of T cells after yellow fever vaccination. Study-wide results and caveats: A weaker secondary response peaked on day 5, the primary on day 15. Detected again after the booster were most primary-vaccination clones, at 96% CD4 and 88% CD8.

TCR cDNA was made by 5'RACE template switching, adding a universal primer site and UMIs. TCRdb reanalysed the 5' RACE reads using MiXCR and keeps one entry per CDR3 protein. The sample has roughly 320,000 distinct CDR3 sequences, around a tenth seen once; the top ten hold 3.3%. CDR1 and CDR2 (germline): MNHNY, SVGAGI (reference sequence). This CDR3 is built from 18 residues. J gave up 0 bases and V 2 bases, and 9 bases lay outside the gene matches. Note on this clonotype: Its antigen remains unknown.

This TCR was sampled from a young man who received the YFV17D yellow fever vaccine. Here the sequenced sample was CD4+ T cells sorted from PBMCs, taken 45 days after the yellow fever booster vaccination. The chain recombines TRBV6-6 with TRBJ1-5, with 8 bases lining up with TRBD1. CDR3 bases: TGTGCCAGCAGTTACCCTCGGACAGGGACTTATAGCAATCAGCCCCAGCATTTT. Protein: CASSYPRTGTYSNQPQHF.